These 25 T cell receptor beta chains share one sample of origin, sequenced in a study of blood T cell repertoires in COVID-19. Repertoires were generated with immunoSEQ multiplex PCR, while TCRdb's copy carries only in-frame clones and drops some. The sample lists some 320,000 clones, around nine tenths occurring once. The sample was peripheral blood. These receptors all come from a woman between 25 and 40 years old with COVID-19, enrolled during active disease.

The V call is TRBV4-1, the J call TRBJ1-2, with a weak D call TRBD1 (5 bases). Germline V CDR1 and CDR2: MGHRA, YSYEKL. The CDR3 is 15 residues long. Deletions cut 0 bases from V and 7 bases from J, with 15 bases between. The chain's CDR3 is CASSQDQGLFSGYTF. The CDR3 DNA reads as TGCGCCAGCAGCCAAGATCAGGGTTTATTCTCTGGCTACACCTTC.

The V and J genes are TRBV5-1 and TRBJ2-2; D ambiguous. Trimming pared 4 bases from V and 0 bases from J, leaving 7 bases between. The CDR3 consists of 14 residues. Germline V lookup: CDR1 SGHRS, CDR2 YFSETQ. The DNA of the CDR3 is TGCGCCAGCAGCCGAGGAGCGAACACCGGGGAGCTGTTTTTT. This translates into CASSRGANTGELFF.

The CDR3 DNA is TGTGCCAGTAGTAAGACAGTGGTAGCATTAGAGACCCAGTACTTC. Amino acid sequence: CASSKTVVALETQYF. This chain links TRBV19 with TRBJ2-5, with D tentatively TRBD1 (5 bases). V gave up 4 bases and J gave up 4 bases, with 16 bases separating them. Germline loops: CDR1 LNHDA, CDR2 SQIVND (reference sequence). The CDR3 runs to 15 residues.

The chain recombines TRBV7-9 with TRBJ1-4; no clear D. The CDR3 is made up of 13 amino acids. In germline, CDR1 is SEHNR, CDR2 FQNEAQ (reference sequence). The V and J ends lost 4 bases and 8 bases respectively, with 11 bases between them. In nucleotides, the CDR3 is TGTGCCAGCAGCTATACCGGTCCGGAAAAACTGTTTTTT. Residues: CASSYTGPEKLFF.

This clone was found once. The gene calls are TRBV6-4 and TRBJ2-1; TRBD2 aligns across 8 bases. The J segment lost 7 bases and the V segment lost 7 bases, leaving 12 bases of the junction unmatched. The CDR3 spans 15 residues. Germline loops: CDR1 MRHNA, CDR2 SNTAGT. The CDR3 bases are TGTGCCAGCATGGCGGGAGCGGGGGTTCGAAATGAGCAGTTCTTC. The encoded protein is CASMAGAGVRNEQFF.

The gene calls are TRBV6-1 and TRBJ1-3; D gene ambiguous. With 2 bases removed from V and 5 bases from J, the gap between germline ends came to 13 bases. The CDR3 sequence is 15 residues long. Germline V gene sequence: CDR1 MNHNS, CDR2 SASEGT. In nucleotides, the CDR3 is TGTGCCAGCAGTGAAAGCGGGGTTGGTCGAAACACCATATATTTT. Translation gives CASSESGVGRNTIYF.

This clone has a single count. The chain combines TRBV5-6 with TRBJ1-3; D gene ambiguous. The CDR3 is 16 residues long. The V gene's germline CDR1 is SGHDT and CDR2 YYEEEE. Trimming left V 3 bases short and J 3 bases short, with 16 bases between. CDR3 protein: CASSSSFGILGNTIYF. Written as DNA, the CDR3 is TGTGCCAGCAGCTCCTCCTTCGGTATACTTGGAAACACCATATATTTT.

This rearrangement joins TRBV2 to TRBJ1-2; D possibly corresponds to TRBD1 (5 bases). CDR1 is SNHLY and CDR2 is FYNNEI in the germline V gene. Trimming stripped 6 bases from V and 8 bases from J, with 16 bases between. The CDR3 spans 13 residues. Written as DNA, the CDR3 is TGTGCCAGCAGCCCAGGGTTCTCGGGCGGCTACACCTTC. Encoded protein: CASSPGFSGGYTF.

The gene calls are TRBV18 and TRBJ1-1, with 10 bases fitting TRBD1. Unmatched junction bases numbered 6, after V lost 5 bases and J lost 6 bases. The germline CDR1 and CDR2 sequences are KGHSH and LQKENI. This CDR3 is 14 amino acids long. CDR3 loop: CASSDPGQGPEAFF. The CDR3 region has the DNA TGTGCCAGCTCAGATCCGGGACAGGGGCCTGAAGCTTTCTTT. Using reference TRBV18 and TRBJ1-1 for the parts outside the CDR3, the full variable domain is NAGVMQNPRHLVRRRGQEARLRCSPMKGHSHVYWYRQLPEEGLKFMVYLQKENIIDESGMPKERFSAEFPKEGPSILRIQQVVRGDSAAYFCASSDPGQGPEAFFGQGTRLTVV.

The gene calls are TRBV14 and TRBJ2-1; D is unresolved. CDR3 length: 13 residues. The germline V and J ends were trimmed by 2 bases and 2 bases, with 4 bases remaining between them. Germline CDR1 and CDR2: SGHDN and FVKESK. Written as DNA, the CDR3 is TGTGCCAGCAGCCAACAAACCTACAATGAGCAGTTCTTC. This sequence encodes CASSQQTYNEQFF.

CDR3 in amino acids: CASSLRQSSYEQYF. The CDR3 DNA reads as TGTGCCAGCAGCCTTCGACAGAGCTCCTACGAGCAGTACTTC. This chain joins TRBV3-1 (or the pseudogene TRBV3-2) and TRBJ2-7; tentative D call: TRBD1 (5 bases). Germline-derived CDR1 and CDR2 are LGHDT and YNNKEL (reference sequence). The length of the CDR3 is 14 residues. V lost 4 bases and J 0 bases, leaving 10 bases between the germline ends.

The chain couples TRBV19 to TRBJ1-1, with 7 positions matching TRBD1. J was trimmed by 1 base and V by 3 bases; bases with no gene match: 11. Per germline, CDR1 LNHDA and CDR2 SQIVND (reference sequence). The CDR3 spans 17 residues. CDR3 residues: CASSIGFRGPRNTEAFF. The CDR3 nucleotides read TGTGCCAGTAGTATTGGTTTTAGGGGGCCGAGGAACACTGAAGCTTTCTTT.

The CDR3 reads CASTLNEKLFF. The CDR3 DNA reads as TGTGCCAGCACCCTAAATGAAAAACTGTTTTTT. The chain combines TRBV2 with TRBJ1-4; D not certain. V was clipped by 7 bases and J by 5 bases, with 5 bases between them. Germline loops: CDR1 SNHLY, CDR2 FYNNEI. The length of the CDR3 is 11 residues.

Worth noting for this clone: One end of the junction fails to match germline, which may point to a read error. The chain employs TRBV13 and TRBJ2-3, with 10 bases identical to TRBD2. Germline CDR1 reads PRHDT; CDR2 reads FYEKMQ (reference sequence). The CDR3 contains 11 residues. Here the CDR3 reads CASSSSGGLGF. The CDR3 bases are TGTGCCAGCAGCTCTAGCGGGGGTTTGGGTTTT.

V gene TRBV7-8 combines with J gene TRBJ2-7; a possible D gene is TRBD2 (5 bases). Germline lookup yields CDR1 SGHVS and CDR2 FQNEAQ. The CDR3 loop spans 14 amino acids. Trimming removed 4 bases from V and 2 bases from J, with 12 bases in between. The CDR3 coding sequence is TGTGCCAGCAGCTCTATGGGAGCGGCCTACGAGCAGTACTTC. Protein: CASSSMGAAYEQYF.

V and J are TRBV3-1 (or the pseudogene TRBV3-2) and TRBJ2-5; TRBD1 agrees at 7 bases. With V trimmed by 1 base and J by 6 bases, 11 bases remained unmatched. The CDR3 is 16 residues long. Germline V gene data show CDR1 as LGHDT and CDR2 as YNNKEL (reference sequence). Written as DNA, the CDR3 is TGTGCCAGCAGCCAAGGATTCGGGACAGTCGGGAAGACCCAGTACTTC. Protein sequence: CASSQGFGTVGKTQYF.

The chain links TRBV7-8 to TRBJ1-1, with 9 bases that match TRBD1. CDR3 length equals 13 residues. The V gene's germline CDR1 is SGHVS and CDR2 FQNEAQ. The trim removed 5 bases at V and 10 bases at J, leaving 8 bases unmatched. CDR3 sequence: CASSLDRGGVAFF. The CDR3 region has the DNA TGTGCCAGCAGCCTGGACAGGGGCGGGGTAGCTTTCTTT.

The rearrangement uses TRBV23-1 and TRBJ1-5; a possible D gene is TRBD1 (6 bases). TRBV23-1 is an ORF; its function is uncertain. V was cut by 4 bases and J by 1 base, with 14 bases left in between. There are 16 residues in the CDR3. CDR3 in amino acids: CASSLRGWESNQPQHF. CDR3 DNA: TGCGCCAGCAGTCTAAGGGGGTGGGAGAGCAATCAGCCCCAGCATTTT.

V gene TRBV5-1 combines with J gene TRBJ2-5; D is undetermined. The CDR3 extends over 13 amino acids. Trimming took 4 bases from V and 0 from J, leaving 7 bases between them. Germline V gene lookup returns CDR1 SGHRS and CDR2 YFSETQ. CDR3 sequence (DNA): TGCGCCAGCAGCCCCGGGTACCAAGAGACCCAGTACTTC. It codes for CASSPGYQETQYF.

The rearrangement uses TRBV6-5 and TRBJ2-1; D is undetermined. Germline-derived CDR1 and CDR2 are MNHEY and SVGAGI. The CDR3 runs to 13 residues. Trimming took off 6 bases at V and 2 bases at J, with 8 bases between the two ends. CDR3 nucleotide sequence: TGTGCCAGCAGGGATGCGGCCTACAATGAGCAGTTCTTC. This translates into CASRDAAYNEQFF.

CDR3 protein: CASRAGQGASGYTF. The CDR3 DNA sequence: TGTGCCAGCAGGGCAGGACAGGGAGCCAGTGGCTACACCTTC. V is TRBV6-4 and J is TRBJ1-2; 8 positions agree with TRBD1. V lost 6 bases and J lost 7; bases outside the gene matches: 10. The germline V gene has CDR1 MRHNA and CDR2 SNTAGT. This CDR3 contains 14 residues.

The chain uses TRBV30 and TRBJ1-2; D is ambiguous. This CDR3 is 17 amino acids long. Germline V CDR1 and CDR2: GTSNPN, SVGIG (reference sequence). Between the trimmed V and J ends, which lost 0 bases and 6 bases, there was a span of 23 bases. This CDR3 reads CAWSVRELPPPRDGYTF. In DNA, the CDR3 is TGTGCCTGGAGTGTACGGGAACTTCCTCCTCCACGGGATGGCTACACCTTC.

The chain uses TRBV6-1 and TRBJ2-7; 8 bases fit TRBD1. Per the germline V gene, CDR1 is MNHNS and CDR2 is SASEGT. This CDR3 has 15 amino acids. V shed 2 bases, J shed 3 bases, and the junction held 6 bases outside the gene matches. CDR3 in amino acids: CASSERTGRNYEQYF. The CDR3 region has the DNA TGTGCCAGCAGTGAACGGACAGGGAGGAACTACGAGCAGTACTTC.

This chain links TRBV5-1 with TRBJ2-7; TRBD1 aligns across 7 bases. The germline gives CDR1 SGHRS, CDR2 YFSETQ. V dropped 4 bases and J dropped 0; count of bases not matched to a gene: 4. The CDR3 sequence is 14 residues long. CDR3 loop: CASSPGTDSYEQYF. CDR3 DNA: TGCGCCAGCAGCCCCGGGACAGACTCCTACGAGCAGTACTTC.

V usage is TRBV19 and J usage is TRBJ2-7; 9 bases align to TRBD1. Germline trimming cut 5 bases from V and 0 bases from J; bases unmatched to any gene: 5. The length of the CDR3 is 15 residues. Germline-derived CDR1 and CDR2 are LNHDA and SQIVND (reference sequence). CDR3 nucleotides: TGTGCCAGTAGTTACGGACAGGGGCCCTCCTACGAGCAGTACTTC. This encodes CASSYGQGPSYEQYF.